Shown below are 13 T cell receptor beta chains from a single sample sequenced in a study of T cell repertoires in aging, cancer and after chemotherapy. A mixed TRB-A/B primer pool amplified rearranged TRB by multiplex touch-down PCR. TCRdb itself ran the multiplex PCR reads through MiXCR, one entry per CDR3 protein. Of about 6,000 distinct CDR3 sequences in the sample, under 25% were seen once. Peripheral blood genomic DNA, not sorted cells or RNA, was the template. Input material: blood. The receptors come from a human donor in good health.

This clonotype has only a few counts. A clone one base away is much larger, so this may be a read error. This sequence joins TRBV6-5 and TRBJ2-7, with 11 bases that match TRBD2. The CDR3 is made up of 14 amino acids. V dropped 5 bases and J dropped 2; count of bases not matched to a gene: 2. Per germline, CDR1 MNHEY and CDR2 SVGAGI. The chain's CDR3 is CASSLAGGTYEQYV. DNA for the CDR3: TGTGCCAGCAGTCTAGCGGGGGGCACCTACGAGCAGTACGTC.

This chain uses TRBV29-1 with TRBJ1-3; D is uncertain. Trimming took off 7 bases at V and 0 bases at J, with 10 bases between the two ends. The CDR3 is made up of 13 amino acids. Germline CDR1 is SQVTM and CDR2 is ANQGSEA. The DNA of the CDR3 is TGCAGCGGCTTGACGGACTCTGGAAACACCATATATTTT. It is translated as CSGLTDSGNTIYF.

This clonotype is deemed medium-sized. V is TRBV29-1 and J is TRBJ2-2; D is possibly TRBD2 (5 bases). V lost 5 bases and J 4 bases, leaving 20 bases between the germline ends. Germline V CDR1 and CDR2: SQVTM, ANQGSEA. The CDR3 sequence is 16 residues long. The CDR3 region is CSVNPGPGRGTGELFF. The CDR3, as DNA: TGCAGCGTTAATCCCGGGCCCGGCCGGGGCACCGGGGAGCTGTTTTTT.

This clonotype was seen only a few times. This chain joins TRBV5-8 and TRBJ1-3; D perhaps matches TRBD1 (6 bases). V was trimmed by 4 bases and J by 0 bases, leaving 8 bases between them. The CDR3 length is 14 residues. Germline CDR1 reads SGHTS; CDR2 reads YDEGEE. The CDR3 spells CASSGQHSGNTIYF. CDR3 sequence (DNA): TGTGCCAGCAGCGGACAGCACTCTGGAAACACCATATATTTT.

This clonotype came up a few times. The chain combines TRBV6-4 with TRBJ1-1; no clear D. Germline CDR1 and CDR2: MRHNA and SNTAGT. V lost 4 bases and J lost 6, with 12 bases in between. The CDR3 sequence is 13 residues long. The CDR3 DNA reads TGTGCCAGCAGTGCGGTGATGGGCGCTGAAGCTTTCTTT. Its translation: CASSAVMGAEAFF.

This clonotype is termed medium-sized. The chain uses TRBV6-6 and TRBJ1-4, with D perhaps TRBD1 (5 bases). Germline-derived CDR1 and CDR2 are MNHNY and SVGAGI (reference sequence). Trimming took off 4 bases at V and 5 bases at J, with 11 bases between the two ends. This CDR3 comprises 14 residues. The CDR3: CASSSQDTNEKLFF. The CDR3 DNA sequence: TGTGCCAGCAGTTCCCAGGACACAAATGAAAAACTGTTTTTT.

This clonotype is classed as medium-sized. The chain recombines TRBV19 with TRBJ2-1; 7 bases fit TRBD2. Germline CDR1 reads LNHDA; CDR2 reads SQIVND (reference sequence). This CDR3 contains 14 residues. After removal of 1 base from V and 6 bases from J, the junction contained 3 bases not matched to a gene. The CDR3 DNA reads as TGTGCCAGTAGTATAGTACGGGAGGCCAATGAGCAGTTCTTC. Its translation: CASSIVREANEQFF.

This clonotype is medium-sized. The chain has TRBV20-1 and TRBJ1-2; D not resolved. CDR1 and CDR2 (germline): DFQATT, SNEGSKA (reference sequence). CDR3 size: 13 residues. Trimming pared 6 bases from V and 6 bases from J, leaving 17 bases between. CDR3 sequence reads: CSAGEYISHGYTF. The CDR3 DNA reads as TGCAGTGCGGGCGAATACATAAGCCATGGCTACACCTTC.

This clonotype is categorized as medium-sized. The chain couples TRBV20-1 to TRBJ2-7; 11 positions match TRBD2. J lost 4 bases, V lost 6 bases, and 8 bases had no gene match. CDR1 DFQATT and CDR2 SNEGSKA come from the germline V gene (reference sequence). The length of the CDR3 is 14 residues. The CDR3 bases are TGCAGTGCCATAACCACTAGCGGGGGTTACGAGCAGTACTTC. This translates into CSAITTSGGYEQYF.

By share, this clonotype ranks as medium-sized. CDR3 loop: CASNQGTGVYNEQFF. The DNA for the CDR3 is TGTGCCAGCAATCAAGGGACAGGGGTCTACAATGAGCAGTTCTTC. V gene TRBV6-6 combines with J gene TRBJ2-1; 10 bases agree with TRBD1. The CDR3 is made up of 15 amino acids. V lost 7 bases, J lost 3 bases, and 6 bases stayed unmatched. Germline V gives CDR1 MNHNY, CDR2 SVGAGI (reference sequence).

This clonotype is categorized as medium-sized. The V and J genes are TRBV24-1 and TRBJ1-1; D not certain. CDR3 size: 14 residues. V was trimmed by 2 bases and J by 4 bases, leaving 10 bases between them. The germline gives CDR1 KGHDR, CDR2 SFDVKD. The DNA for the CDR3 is TGTGCCACCAGTGATTCGTGGGGTACCACTGAAGCTTTCTTT. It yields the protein CATSDSWGTTEAFF.

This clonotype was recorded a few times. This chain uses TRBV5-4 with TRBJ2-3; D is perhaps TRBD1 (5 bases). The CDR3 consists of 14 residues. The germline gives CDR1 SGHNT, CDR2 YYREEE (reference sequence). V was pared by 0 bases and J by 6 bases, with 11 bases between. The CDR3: CASSLGAGPDTQYF. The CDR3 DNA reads TGTGCCAGCAGCTTGGGGGCAGGGCCGGATACGCAGTATTTT.

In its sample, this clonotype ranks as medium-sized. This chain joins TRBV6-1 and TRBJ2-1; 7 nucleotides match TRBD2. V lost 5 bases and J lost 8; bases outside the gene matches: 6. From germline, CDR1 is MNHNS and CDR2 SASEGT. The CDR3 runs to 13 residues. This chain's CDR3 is CASSRTRSDEQFF. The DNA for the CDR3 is TGTGCCAGCAGTCGGACTAGATCCGATGAGCAGTTCTTC.